The text below deals with one T cell receptor beta chain. This clonotype was seen a handful of times. What antigen it recognizes has not been identified. No much larger clone exists at a distance of one base, and base qualities are not known. This sample was taken from a study of T cells in Graves' hyperthyroidism and ophthalmopathy (dated by TCRdb to between 2018 and 2021). In the study overall: Peripheral blood was sampled at the time of initial diagnosis, prior to any treatment. A discovery cohort of about 100 patients, approximately 45 with Graves' ophthalmopathy and 55 to 65 with stable Graves' hyperthyroidism, was used to find distinguishing TCR V-J signatures. Whether ophthalmopathy could be predicted prospectively was tested in an independent validation cohort made up of 18 to 20 hyperthyroidism patients plus 17 patients who later progressed to ophthalmopathy. For training and testing, the roughly 100 patients in the discovery cohort were randomly divided in a 7:3 ratio. Thyroid tissue and blood T-cell repertoires from more than 5 Graves' hyperthyroidism patients were also compared in the study. Once sampling was done, hyperthyroidism patients were given methimazole at a starting dose of 30 mg daily, whereas ophthalmopathy patients were given high-dose intravenous methylprednisolone. According to the paper, TCR Vbeta CDR3 sequencing was carried out on 135 peripheral blood samples, which came from approximately 43 ophthalmopathy, 75 to 80 hyperthyroidism and approximately 17 progressor patients.

Findings and caveats that apply to the study as a whole: Sample size was not statistically predetermined, and investigators were not blinded to group allocation. During validation, the model predicted progression to ophthalmopathy a median of approximately six months ahead of onset, with around 70% sensitivity and more than 72% specificity. A model built on a 13 V-J signature distinguished ophthalmopathy from stable hyperthyroidism, reaching 87.88% sensitivity and approximately 81% specificity in cross-validation and 80%/75% in testing. Blood samples also contained most of the expanded thyroid clonotypes (frequency above 0.001), which suggests that blood repertoires may reflect thyroid immune responses.

The hyperthyroidism patients were between 18 and 65 years old and newly diagnosed, with a disease duration of less than 2 months. Any patient with an uncontrolled infection, another autoimmune disease, pregnancy or lactation was excluded. Diagnoses relied on clinical symptoms, serum thyroxine and TRAb, thyroid ultrasound and orbital computed tomography. For progressor patients, blood was drawn at the first diagnosis of hyperthyroidism, before any ophthalmopathy symptoms had appeared. Ficoll-Paque density gradient centrifugation was used to isolate PBMCs from around 9.1 ml of fresh peripheral blood. Patients classed as progressors first received a Graves' hyperthyroidism diagnosis and then went on to develop ophthalmopathy during follow-up. Trizol reagent was used to extract total RNA, and RNA quality was then checked on an Agilent 2100 Bioanalyzer. The TCR beta CDR3 regions were amplified from the RNA transcripts. For the first round of RT-PCR on the TCR CDR3, the HTBI primer set was used together with the Qiagen OneStep RT-PCR kit. Libraries were constructed in a second round of multiplex PCR, after which size selection and purification were carried out. Libraries were sequenced paired-end with 100 bp reads on an Illumina HiSeq2000. The paper's processing steps were these. SOAPnuke was used to process the raw data, throwing out any read that contained adapters or uncalled bases, had a mean Phred below 15, or lacked an exact constant-primer or identifier match. High-quality paired reads were merged with COPE v1.2.5, and unique nucleotide sequences were defined as clonotypes. MiTCR v1.1 was used to align clonotypes to the IMGT TRBV, TRBD and TRBJ reference segments. The analysis included only V-J combinations with a frequency above 0.0001, which together covered 99% to 99.2% of the repertoires. A TCS score was defined as the ratio of F50 (clonal expansion) to E x V (chaos), with BLOSUM62-based TCRdist applied between CDR3 peptides within each V-J. Welch's t-statistics and random forest reduced fewer than 550 V-J features to 10 to 15, which were used in a naive Bayes classifier (R e1071). TCRdb passed the public sequencing reads through fastp at Q25 and MiXCR, retaining productive beta sequences. Rows with one shared CDR3 protein collapse into an entry with the most common genes and DNA. The V and J calls and clone size come from TCRdb's table, not from the authors' own analysis. The sample yields fewer than 900,000 distinct CDR3 sequences; 18% were counted once. The top ten clones comprise 16% of the sample.

Sequenced input: blood. The origin of this receptor is a woman aged 45-60 years with Graves' hyperthyroidism that later progressed to Graves' ophthalmopathy.

The sequence in DNA is TGCGCCAGCAGTGAGTATCTGTCGGGGGCGTCTTTCGAGCAGTACTTC. Translated, it gives CASSEYLSGASFEQYF. The receptor chain draws on TRBV10-2 and TRBJ2-7; the D segment is perhaps TRBD1 or TRBD2, each sharing 6 matched bases. Including cysteine and phenylalanine, the CDR3 has 16 amino acids. Solely the CDR3 DNA is kept, with 48 bases framed from the first base. From a lookup of the germline V gene, CDR1 and CDR2 are WSHSY and SAAADI. V and J are truncated by 1 base and 6 bases respectively, leaving an intervening sequence of 19 bases.